The T cell receptor beta chain under discussion was sequenced for a study of identical twins. The study, taken as a whole, reports: Invariant populations such as MAIT and iNKT cells could partly muddle zero-insertion analyses. Twin sharing of out-of-frame TCR alpha was underestimated by models in monozygotic pairs. Among beta out-of-frame sequences, excess sharing between twins appeared weaker.

Template switching (which added a universal primer site) was used, and cDNA carried unique molecular identifiers. TCRdb passed the 5' RACE reads through MiXCR, listing each CDR3 protein once. The sample carries more than 1.5 million distinct CDR3 sequences, around 29% recorded once. Comment on this clonotype: Antigen unknown.

CDR3 length equals 13 residues. Trimming stripped 5 bases from V and 4 bases from J, with 11 bases between. The germline gives CDR1 SEHNR, CDR2 FQNEAQ (reference sequence). This receptor was identified in a newborn girl in good health. The chain uses TRBV7-9 and TRBJ1-2, with a weak D call TRBD1 (5 bases). The material sequenced was cord blood. CDR3 in DNA: TGTGCCAGCAGCATGACAGTAGGCTATGGCTACACCTTC. Translated: CASSMTVGYGYTF. Drawing the rest from reference TRBV7-9 and TRBJ1-2, the complete variable domain is DTGVSQNPRHKITKRGQNVTFRCDPISEHNRLYWYRQTLGQGPEFLTYFQNEAQLEKSRLLSDRFSAERPKGSFSTLEIQRTEQGDSAMYLCASSMTVGYGYTFGSGTRLTVV.